The 29 T cell receptor beta chains below were found in one sample sequenced in a study of beta chain features in type 1 diabetes. cDNA synthesis used the whole RNA isolate, giving expressed TCRB sequences. Assay: immunoSEQ multiplex PCR; the TCRdb copy retains only in-frame clones and omits some. The data hold approximately 60,000 clones, with around 50% observed a single time. Their antigen targets remain unknown. Findings of the study overall: Researchers report that Type 1 diabetes patients had moderately but significantly shorter TCRB CDR3s across all four CD4+ subsets.

The sample consisted of Tregs from blood. The origin of the receptors is a woman aged 40-49 years with type 1 diabetes.

This clone appeared a few times. V gene TRBV6-6 combines with J gene TRBJ2-7, with TRBD1 matching over 8 bases. Germline values: CDR1 MNHNY, CDR2 SVGAGI (reference sequence). The CDR3 has 15 residues. V lost 8 bases and J lost 4; bases outside the gene matches: 13. The CDR3 nucleotides read TGTGCCAGCGGAGCTTCGACAGGGGCGGAATACGAGCAGTACTTC. This gives the protein CASGASTGAEYEQYF.

The chain recombines TRBV5-1 with TRBJ1-2; D might be TRBD1 (6 bases). V was clipped by 3 bases and J by 3 bases, with 6 bases between them. The CDR3 spans 12 residues. Germline CDR1 SGHRS, CDR2 YFSETQ. The CDR3 bases are TGCGCCAGCAGCTCAGGGGACTATGGCTACACCTTC. Amino acids: CASSSGDYGYTF.

This clone was counted between two and nine times. The rearrangement joins TRBV7-2 to TRBJ1-1; maybe TRBD1 (5 bases). From germline, CDR1 is SGHTA and CDR2 FQGNSA. V was trimmed by 2 bases and J by 3 bases, leaving 10 bases between them. The CDR3 is 14 residues long. This CDR3 reads CASSLQGGDTEAFF. The CDR3 nucleotides are TGTGCCAGCAGCTTACAGGGTGGGGACACTGAAGCTTTCTTT.

This clone was counted between two and nine times. The chain has TRBV7-2 and TRBJ2-2; TRBD1 aligns across 8 bases. The CDR3 sequence is 17 residues long. Germline V gives CDR1 SGHTA, CDR2 FQGNSA. V trimming: 4 bases; J trimming: 4 bases; junction bases outside the gene matches: 11. The DNA of the CDR3 is TGTGCCAGCAGCTCGTTTTTGGACAGGGCAACCACCGGGGAGCTGTTTTTT. It codes for CASSSFLDRATTGELFF.

The J gene is TRBJ1-5, the V gene TRBV7-2; 7 nucleotides line up with TRBD1. The CDR3 runs to 13 residues. The V and J ends lost 4 bases and 5 bases, in that order; junction bases with no gene match: 2. CDR1 SGHTA and CDR2 FQGNSA come from the germline V gene. CDR3 residues: CASSSDRDQPQHF. The CDR3 region has the DNA TGTGCCAGCAGCTCCGACAGGGATCAGCCCCAGCATTTT.

V is TRBV21-1 and J is TRBJ1-6; the table assigns TRBD1, which was not confirmed against the DNA. TRBV21-1 corresponds to a pseudogene. The CDR3 runs to 16 residues. The CDR3 DNA reads TGTGCCAGCAGCAAAGTGAGGGACAGCCCGAATTCACCCCTCCACTTT. It translates to CASSKVRDSPNSPLHF.

The sample holds one count of this clone. The J gene is TRBJ2-7, the V gene TRBV5-1, with D perhaps matching TRBD2 (5 bases). Trimming removed 2 bases from V and 5 bases from J, with 17 bases in between. The CDR3 contains 15 residues. In germline, CDR1 is SGHRS, CDR2 YFSETQ. For the CDR3, the DNA is TGCGCCAGCAGCTTCCAGGAACCGGGTAGCGACGAGCAGTACTTC. Protein: CASSFQEPGSDEQYF.

The chain is built from TRBV9 and TRBJ1-6; D perhaps matches TRBD1 (5 bases). The germline V and J ends were trimmed by 3 bases and 8 bases, with 12 bases remaining between them. In germline, CDR1 is SGDLS, CDR2 YYNGEE. The CDR3 loop spans 14 amino acids. CDR3 region: CASSGQLADSPLHF. Here the CDR3 DNA reads TGTGCCAGCAGCGGACAGTTGGCGGATTCACCCCTCCACTTT.

This clone was picked up a small number of times. V gene TRBV6-1 combines with J gene TRBJ1-4; D remains ambiguous. The CDR3 has 11 residues. Germline CDR1 MNHNS, CDR2 SASEGT. Trimming left V 4 bases short and J 14 bases short, with 11 bases between. CDR3 DNA sequence: TGTGCCAGCAGTGCCGGAGAGAGGCTGTTTTTT. It codes for CASSAGERLFF.

V is TRBV5-1 and J is TRBJ2-7, with D perhaps TRBD2 (5 bases). This CDR3 contains 13 residues. Germline V gene data show CDR1 as SGHRS and CDR2 as YFSETQ. V was cut by 3 bases and J by 7 bases, with 14 bases left in between. This CDR3 is CASSYHPPGEQYF. The DNA of the CDR3 is TGCGCCAGCAGCTACCATCCTCCGGGAGAGCAGTACTTC. The entire variable domain, with the rest obtained from reference TRBV5-1 and TRBJ2-7, is as follows: KAGVTQTPRYLIKTRGQQVTLSCSPISGHRSVSWYQQTPGQGLQFLFEYFSETQRNKGNFPGRFSGRQFSNSRSEMNVSTLELGDSALYLCASSYHPPGEQYFGPGTRLTVT.

The V and J genes are TRBV18 and TRBJ1-4; no clear D. CDR3 length: 13 amino acids. V was cut by 1 base and J by 8 bases, with 8 bases left in between. The V gene's germline CDR1 is KGHSH and CDR2 LQKENI. The CDR3 DNA reads as TGTGCCAGCTCACCACGGCGGGAGGAAAAACTGTTTTTT. This encodes CASSPRREEKLFF.

Here the CDR3 DNA reads TGTGCCAGCAGCCGTCACTCGAACACTGAAGCTTTCTTT. It yields the protein CASSRHSNTEAFF. This chain joins TRBV6-1 and TRBJ1-1; D unresolved. The V end lost 6 bases, the J end lost 1 base, and 9 bases lay between the germline ends. This CDR3 region has 13 residues. In germline, CDR1 is MNHNS, CDR2 SASEGT.

The V gene is TRBV7-2, the J gene TRBJ1-3; D possibly corresponds to TRBD1 (5 bases). Trimming pared 3 bases from V and 4 bases from J, leaving 13 bases between. The CDR3 is 15 amino acids. Germline V lookup: CDR1 SGHTA, CDR2 FQGNSA. The CDR3 DNA reads as TGTGCCAGCAGCTTTAGGACATCCTTCGGAAACACCATATATTTT. Residues: CASSFRTSFGNTIYF.

This clone has more than one count but fewer than ten. The rearrangement links TRBV13 to TRBJ2-6; D possibly corresponds to TRBD2 (5 bases). The CDR3 is 18 residues long. Deletions cut 5 bases from V and 0 bases from J, with 17 bases between. The germline CDR1 and CDR2 sequences are PRHDT and FYEKMQ (reference sequence). The CDR3 DNA sequence: TGTGCCAGCAGCAAAAATAACGGGGTCCGCTCTGGGGCCAACGTCCTGACTTTC. This sequence encodes CASSKNNGVRSGANVLTF.

The rearrangement uses TRBV2 and TRBJ2-7; tentatively, D is TRBD2 (6 bases). V shed 6 bases and J shed 0 bases, with 12 bases lying between them. This CDR3 region has 14 residues. Germline loops: CDR1 SNHLY, CDR2 FYNNEI. CDR3 DNA sequence: TGTGCCAGCAGCCGGGGAGGCCCCTCCTACGAGCAGTACTTC. Its protein product is CASSRGGPSYEQYF.

The CDR3 nucleotides are TGCAGTGCCACAGGGGATGGGACCCAGTACTTC. It yields the protein CSATGDGTQYF. The chain carries TRBV20-1 and TRBJ2-5, with 7 bases matching TRBD1. Trimming cost V 6 bases and J 7 bases; bases outside gene matches: 5. CDR1 and CDR2 from the germline V gene are DFQATT and SNEGSKA (reference sequence). The CDR3 sequence is 11 residues long.

In nucleotides, the CDR3 is TGCGCCAGCAGCCGGGCCGGGACTAGCGAGGGAAACATTCAGTACTTC. Translating gives CASSRAGTSEGNIQYF. The chain combines TRBV4-1 with TRBJ2-4; 10 bases agree with TRBD2. Germline loops: CDR1 MGHRA, CDR2 YSYEKL. With V trimmed by 4 bases and J by 6 bases, 9 bases remained unmatched. The CDR3 is 16 amino acids.

V usage is TRBV5-1 and J usage is TRBJ1-3; the D gene is possibly TRBD1 (6 bases). Germline CDR1 is SGHRS and CDR2 is YFSETQ. The V gene lost 0 bases and the J gene lost 2 bases, with 6 bases spanning the gap. CDR3 length equals 14 residues. CDR3 loop: CASSLGDTGNTIYF. As DNA, the CDR3 is TGCGCCAGCAGCTTGGGGGACACTGGAAACACCATATATTTT.

The gene calls are TRBV4-3 and TRBJ2-5, with 9 bases lining up with TRBD1. The germline V gene encodes CDR1 LGHNA and CDR2 YSLEER. J gave up 4 bases and V 4 bases, and 13 bases lay outside the gene matches. The CDR3 is made up of 17 amino acids. The DNA for the CDR3 is TGCGCCAGCAGCCGCCAACCGACAGGGGGTAGAGGAGAGACCCAGTACTTC. It translates to CASSRQPTGGRGETQYF.

This chain links TRBV15 with TRBJ1-2; D possibly corresponds to TRBD1 (6 bases). Germline loops: CDR1 LNHNV, CDR2 YYDKDF (reference sequence). Trimming removed 1 base from V and 2 bases from J, with 20 bases in between. This CDR3 is 18 amino acids long. This CDR3 reads CATSRVGEEQGVNYGYTF. Written as DNA, the CDR3 is TGTGCCACCAGCAGAGTAGGGGAAGAACAGGGTGTCAACTATGGCTACACCTTC.

The J gene is TRBJ2-6, the V gene TRBV28; the match to TRBD1 covers 8 bases. V was clipped by 8 bases and J by 0 bases; unmatched bases: 6. The V gene's germline CDR1 is MDHEN and CDR2 SYDVKM. The CDR3 totals 16 residues. The CDR3 nucleotides read TGTGCCAGCGTAACAGGGGGGAGCTCTGGGGCCAACGTCCTGACTTTC. Translating it yields CASVTGGSSGANVLTF.

This clone was observed a few times. The rearrangement links TRBV7-2 to TRBJ2-3; TRBD2 matches at 11 bases. Trimming removed 4 bases from V and 3 bases from J; junction bases left unmatched: 6. Germline V gene data show CDR1 as SGHTA and CDR2 as FQGNSA. The CDR3 is 16 residues long. The CDR3 sequence is CASSWGRTSGTDTQYF. CDR3 sequence (DNA): TGTGCCAGCAGCTGGGGGCGGACTAGCGGGACAGATACGCAGTATTTT.

This clone came up a few times. This chain connects TRBV5-4 to TRBJ2-1; TRBD2 matches 8 bases. CDR1 SGHNT and CDR2 YYREEE come from the germline V gene (reference sequence). This CDR3 is 16 amino acids long. After removal of 4 bases from V and 9 bases from J, the junction contained 15 bases not matched to a gene. CDR3 coding DNA: TGTGCCAGCAGCCCCCGGTACAGCGGGAGAATGGGTGAGCAGTTCTTC. It is translated as CASSPRYSGRMGEQFF.

The V and J genes are TRBV6-6 and TRBJ1-1; no definite D call. The CDR3 loop spans 14 amino acids. From germline, CDR1 is MNHNY and CDR2 SVGAGI (reference sequence). V dropped 8 bases and J dropped 4 bases, with 17 bases sitting between them. CDR3 sequence reads: CASAVKQPATEAFF. CDR3 nucleotide sequence: TGTGCCAGCGCCGTGAAACAGCCGGCCACTGAAGCTTTCTTT.

The chain combines TRBV4-3 with TRBJ2-5; 8 bases match TRBD1. TRBJ2-7 explains the end of the DNA better; the J call may be wrong. This CDR3 spans 15 amino acids. From germline, CDR1 is LGHNA and CDR2 YSLEER. The CDR3 sequence: CASSPYWTGRYEQYF. The CDR3 nucleotides are TGCGCCAGCAGCCCGTACTGGACAGGGCGTTACGAGCAGTACTTC.

J is TRBJ1-3 and V is TRBV7-3; D not resolved. Germline CDR1 is SGHTA and CDR2 is FQGTGA. This CDR3 contains 16 residues. Trimming removed 2 bases at V and 2 bases at J, with 13 bases between. CDR3 in DNA: TGTGCCAGCAGCTTAGGAGGGAAAACAGCTGGAAACACCATATATTTT. It is translated as CASSLGGKTAGNTIYF.

V usage is TRBV7-3 and J usage is TRBJ1-1; a weak D match, TRBD1 (5 bases). From germline, CDR1 is SGHTA and CDR2 FQGTGA. V lost 3 bases and J 1 base, leaving 9 bases between the germline ends. This CDR3 is built from 14 residues. The chain's CDR3 is CASSFSGGNTEAFF. Written as DNA, the CDR3 is TGTGCCAGCAGCTTCTCCGGGGGGAACACTGAAGCTTTCTTT.

V and J are TRBV7-9 and TRBJ2-5; 7 bases are a match to TRBD1. The end of the DNA aligns better with TRBJ2-7, so the J call may be wrong. The CDR3 spans 18 residues. The germline V gene encodes CDR1 SEHNR and CDR2 FQNEAQ (reference sequence). This CDR3 is CASPPDRDTAFKGLEQYF. The CDR3 DNA follows: TGTGCCAGCCCCCCCGACAGGGACACGGCATTCAAGGGGCTCGAGCAGTACTTC.

This chain joins TRBV6-5 and TRBJ2-7; D is undetermined. The CDR3 spans 11 residues. Between the trimmed V and J ends, which lost 4 bases and 7 bases, there was a span of 8 bases. Per germline, CDR1 MNHEY and CDR2 SVGAGI. The CDR3 here is CASSFSTEQYF. The CDR3 DNA reads as TGTGCCAGCAGTTTCTCGACAGAGCAGTACTTC.